The 21 T cell receptor beta chains in this list originate from one sample, sequenced in a study of blood T cells in healthy people across ages. Next came a second PCR, run for roughly 7 to 12 cycles, which used a sample-barcoded 5' primer along with a J-beta primer mix. MiXCR, run by TCRdb on the 5' RACE reads, gives a single entry per CDR3 protein. The repertoire holds about 760,000 distinct CDR3 sequences, with roughly three fifths as singletons. What was sequenced was blood. These receptors were obtained from a man between 35 and 55 years old in good health.

This rearrangement joins TRBV12-5 to TRBJ2-3, with D possibly being TRBD2 (6 bases). CDR3 length: 17 amino acids. Trimming left V 3 bases short and J 3 bases short, with 19 bases between. Germline V CDR1 and CDR2: LGHNT, FRNRAP. The CDR3 DNA sequence: TGTGCTAGTGGTTTATCCCGGAGTAGCGGCACAACAGATACGCAGTATTTT. It is translated as CASGLSRSSGTTDTQYF.

This clonotype is a singleton in its sample. The chain combines TRBV12-3 or TRBV12-4 with TRBJ2-2, with 8 bases aligning to TRBD1. The V segment lost 5 bases and the J segment 1 base; nucleotides outside the gene matches: 3. This CDR3 has 15 residues. The CDR3 reads CASSPDRVNTGELFF. The CDR3 DNA reads TGTGCCAGCAGTCCGGACAGGGTGAACACCGGGGAGCTGTTTTTT.

The V and J genes are TRBV9 and TRBJ2-5; D gene uncertain. The CDR3 has 12 amino acids. Trimming removed 3 bases at V and 6 bases at J, with 9 bases between. The V gene's germline CDR1 is SGDLS and CDR2 YYNGEE. The CDR3 reads CASSAPRQTQYF. The CDR3 nucleotides are TGTGCCAGCAGCGCTCCGCGACAGACCCAGTACTTC.

V and J are TRBV5-1 and TRBJ2-1; D is perhaps TRBD2 (6 bases). CDR1 is SGHRS, CDR2 YFSETQ, per germline. The V end was cut by 0 bases, the J end by 12 bases, with 25 bases between. The CDR3 totals 17 residues. The DNA for the CDR3 is TGCGCCAGCAGCTTGGTAGCGACTAGGGGTGATAATATAGGGCAGTTCTTC. Amino acid sequence: CASSLVATRGDNIGQFF. The full variable domain, with the rest looked up from reference TRBV5-1 and TRBJ2-1, is KAGVTQTPRYLIKTRGQQVTLSCSPISGHRSVSWYQQTPGQGLQFLFEYFSETQRNKGNFPGRFSGRQFSNSRSEMNVSTLELGDSALYLCASSLVATRGDNIGQFFGPGTRLTVL.

This clonotype was detected only a few times. The chain joins TRBV20-1 to TRBJ2-3; no firm D call. CDR3 length: 12 residues. The germline V gene encodes CDR1 DFQATT and CDR2 SNEGSKA (reference sequence). Trimming shortened V by 2 bases and J by 2 bases, and 5 bases separated the two germline ends. The CDR3 region is CSARPATDTQYF. CDR3 in DNA: TGCAGTGCTAGACCGGCCACAGATACGCAGTATTTT.

The chain couples TRBV20-1 to TRBJ1-4, with D unresolved. This CDR3 has 16 amino acids. Per germline, CDR1 DFQATT and CDR2 SNEGSKA (reference sequence). With 6 bases removed from V and 0 bases from J, the gap between germline ends came to 17 bases. DNA for the CDR3: TGCAGTGCCCTCGGGCAACTCATCGCAACTAATGAAAAACTGTTTTTT. This translates into CSALGQLIATNEKLFF.

The chain uses TRBV9 and TRBJ1-1; possible D gene TRBD1, 5 bases. The CDR3 consists of 18 residues. Germline lookup yields CDR1 SGDLS and CDR2 YYNGEE. Trimming stripped 0 bases from V and 1 base from J, with 19 bases between. CDR3 amino acids: CASSVGDGGGSKNTEAFF. The CDR3, as DNA: TGTGCCAGCAGCGTAGGCGACGGGGGGGGTAGTAAGAACACTGAAGCTTTCTTT.

This clonotype was seen repeatedly, ten times or more. This chain uses TRBV7-2 with TRBJ2-5; TRBD1 matches 7 bases. The J segment lost 2 bases and the V segment lost 5 bases, leaving 5 bases of the junction unmatched. Germline values: CDR1 SGHTA, CDR2 FQGNSA. The CDR3 totals 14 residues. The chain's CDR3 is CASSPGQQQETQYF. The CDR3 region has the DNA TGTGCCAGCAGCCCGGGACAGCAACAAGAGACCCAGTACTTC.

The J gene is TRBJ2-5, the V gene TRBV24-1, with 8 bases aligning to TRBD2. Trimming at V came to 3 bases and at J to 1 base, leaving 3 bases not matched to a gene. The CDR3 is made up of 15 amino acids. Germline V gene sequence: CDR1 KGHDR, CDR2 SFDVKD. CDR3 in DNA: TGTGCCACCAGTGATAAAAGCGGGGGCCAAGAGACCCAGTACTTC. This sequence encodes CATSDKSGGQETQYF.

This clonotype came up a few times. The chain is built from TRBV13 and TRBJ1-2; TRBD1 aligns across 8 bases. V lost 7 bases to trimming and J lost 6 bases; unmatched junction nucleotides: 10. The CDR3 consists of 14 residues. Germline CDR1 is PRHDT and CDR2 is FYEKMQ (reference sequence). CDR3 in DNA: TGTGCCAGCACACGCAGGACAGGGAGGGATGGCTACACCTTC. As protein: CASTRRTGRDGYTF.

The gene calls are TRBV7-9 and TRBJ2-1; D possibly corresponds to TRBD1 (6 bases). The germline CDR1 and CDR2 sequences are SEHNR and FQNEAQ (reference sequence). The CDR3 runs to 16 residues. V lost 0 bases and J 2 bases, leaving 11 bases between the germline ends. The CDR3 bases are TGTGCCAGCAGCTTAGCCCAGGGGACCCCCTACAATGAGCAGTTCTTC. This translates into CASSLAQGTPYNEQFF. Full variable domain (remainder filled in from reference TRBV7-9 and TRBJ2-1): DTGVSQNPRHKITKRGQNVTFRCDPISEHNRLYWYRQTLGQGPEFLTYFQNEAQLEKSRLLSDRFSAERPKGSFSTLEIQRTEQGDSAMYLCASSLAQGTPYNEQFFGPGTRLTVL.

The chain is built from TRBV4-3 and TRBJ2-7; 11 nucleotides line up with TRBD2. CDR1 is LGHNA, CDR2 YSLEER, per germline. The CDR3 extends over 15 amino acids. Trimming at V came to 2 bases and at J to 2 bases, leaving 2 bases not matched to a gene. CDR3 amino acids: CASSQLAGGPYEQYF. DNA for the CDR3: TGCGCCAGCAGCCAATTAGCGGGAGGGCCCTACGAGCAGTACTTC.

Only a few counts were recorded for this clonotype. The chain links TRBV7-2 to TRBJ2-3; 8 nucleotides line up with TRBD2. Germline trimming cut 2 bases from V and 7 bases from J; bases unmatched to any gene: 14. CDR1 SGHTA and CDR2 FQGNSA come from the germline V gene. The CDR3 totals 17 residues. The CDR3 nucleotides read TGTGCCAGCAGCTTATGGACTAGCCGCACCCGAAAGCATACGCAGTATTTT. Protein: CASSLWTSRTRKHTQYF.

The chain is built from TRBV7-8 and TRBJ1-5, with a tentative D call TRBD1 (5 bases). CDR1 is SGHVS, CDR2 FQNEAQ, per germline. Trimming pared 4 bases from V and 4 bases from J, leaving 17 bases between. This CDR3 is built from 16 residues. The CDR3 nucleotides read TGTGCCAGCAGCTGGGACCTTTCCCCACAAAATCAGCCCCAGCATTTT. It codes for CASSWDLSPQNQPQHF.

The rearrangement links TRBV9 to TRBJ2-5; TRBD2 is a possible D gene (6 bases). The CDR3 length is 14 residues. The V end lost 1 base, the J end lost 3 bases, and 10 bases lay between the germline ends. Germline-derived CDR1 and CDR2 are SGDLS and YYNGEE. CDR3 sequence reads: CASSVRGGEETQYF. CDR3 sequence (DNA): TGTGCCAGCAGCGTAAGAGGCGGGGAAGAGACCCAGTACTTC.

The chain joins TRBV12-3 or TRBV12-4 to TRBJ2-1; D unclear. CDR3 size: 14 residues. Trimming shortened V by 3 bases and J by 6 bases, and 12 bases separated the two germline ends. The CDR3 nucleotides read TGTGCCAGCAGTTTCCCCGGGCCTACCAATGAGCAGTTCTTC. Residues: CASSFPGPTNEQFF.

This clonotype was seen only a few times. The gene calls are TRBV3-1 and TRBJ1-2; no clear D gene. Germline CDR1 LGHDT, CDR2 YNNKEL (reference sequence). Trimming removed 0 bases from V and 4 bases from J, with 12 bases in between. The CDR3 contains 15 residues. The CDR3 spells CASSQDVREGYGYTF. DNA of the CDR3: TGTGCCAGCAGCCAAGATGTCCGGGAGGGCTATGGCTACACCTTC.

The rearrangement uses TRBV18 and TRBJ1-2, with D perhaps TRBD1 (5 bases). The ends were cut back, 2 bases at V and 2 bases at J, with 18 bases in the middle. The CDR3 extends over 17 amino acids. Germline V gene data show CDR1 as KGHSH and CDR2 as LQKENI. The CDR3 DNA sequence: TGTGCCAGCTCACCATCCCAATTCGGGACGGAAAACTATGGCTACACCTTC. Amino acid sequence: CASSPSQFGTENYGYTF.

Notes on this clonotype: Just one base apart from a much larger clone, this may be a read error. J is TRBJ2-5 and V is TRBV7-9; D call uncertain. V was clipped by 1 base and J by 11 bases, with 20 bases between them. This CDR3 has 15 residues. Germline values: CDR1 SEHNR, CDR2 FQNEAQ (reference sequence). The CDR3, as DNA: TGTGCCAGCAGCTTAGGGTCCGGGCAGACAAATGAGCAGTACTTC. This translates into CASSLGSGQTNEQYF.

The chain employs TRBV27 and TRBJ1-5; D is unclear. The CDR3 is made up of 12 amino acids. Germline lookup yields CDR1 MNHEY and CDR2 SMNVEV (reference sequence). V lost 4 bases to trimming and J lost 9 bases, with 10 bases between them. This CDR3 is CASSSQGWPQHF. The CDR3 bases are TGTGCCAGCAGTTCCCAAGGGTGGCCCCAGCATTTT.

V usage is TRBV6-2 or TRBV6-3 and J usage is TRBJ2-7, with unresolved D. The J call may be in error: the DNA end matches TRBJ2-4 better. This CDR3 spans 18 amino acids. The germline gives CDR1 MNHEY, CDR2 SVGEGT. The CDR3 is CASGYLEDHPRAKNIQYF. In DNA form, the CDR3 reads TGTGCCAGCGGCTACCTCGAGGACCACCCACGAGCCAAAAACATTCAGTACTTC.